Listed below are T cell receptor beta chains from one sample, sequenced in a study of T and B cells in COVID-19 patients. MiXCR, applied by TCRdb to the multiplex PCR reads, yields one record per CDR3 protein. Among 9,500 to 13,000 distinct CDR3 sequences listed, roughly 31% were seen once. The sequencing sample was made of blood. The receptor set was obtained from a human donor with active COVID-19. Each CDR3 is given with its conserved first and last residue. D genes are given only for firm matches. Not every row has a clone size; where given, it reads once, few, many or a size class.

d_call clone_size j_call v_call cdr3_nt cdr3_aa
TRBD2 - TRBJ2-5 TRBV5-5 TGTGCCAGTAGAGAGCGGGGGGACCAAGAGACCCAGTACTTC CASRERGDQETQYF
- - TRBJ1-5 TRBV6-5 TGTGCCAGCAGTTATCGAGTGGGGGGGGGCAATCAGCCCCAGCATTTT CASSYRVGGGNQPQHF
- - TRBJ1-2 TRBV19 TGTGCCAGTAGTACCGTTGACGGCGGCTACACCTTC CASSTVDGGYTF
- - TRBJ1-5 TRBV6-5 TGTGCCAGCAGTACCACAGGGTACAATCAGCCCCAGCATTTT CASSTTGYNQPQHF
- - TRBJ2-5 TRBV19 TGTGCCAGTAGTATTTGGGGGGCCGGGACCCAGTACTTC CASSIWGAGTQYF
- medium-sized TRBJ2-1 TRBV6-2/TRBV6-3 TGTGCCAGCAGTTACTCAAACAGGCGGGATGAGCAGTTCTTC CASSYSNRRDEQFF
- - TRBJ2-7 TRBV7-9 TGTGCCAGCAGCTTAGGCTCGACCGGGATCTACGAGCAGTACTTC CASSLGSTGIYEQYF
- - TRBJ2-7 TRBV10-3 TGTGCCATCAGTGAGTCGACGGCCCGGACCTACGAGCAGTACTTC CAISESTARTYEQYF
- - TRBJ1-2 TRBV6-6 TGTGCCAGCAGTTCCCTCGAGAACTATGGCTACACCTTC CASSSLENYGYTF
- - TRBJ1-1 TRBV30 TGTGCCTGGGCCAGGTTTCTGAACACTGAAGCTTTCTTT CAWARFLNTEAFF